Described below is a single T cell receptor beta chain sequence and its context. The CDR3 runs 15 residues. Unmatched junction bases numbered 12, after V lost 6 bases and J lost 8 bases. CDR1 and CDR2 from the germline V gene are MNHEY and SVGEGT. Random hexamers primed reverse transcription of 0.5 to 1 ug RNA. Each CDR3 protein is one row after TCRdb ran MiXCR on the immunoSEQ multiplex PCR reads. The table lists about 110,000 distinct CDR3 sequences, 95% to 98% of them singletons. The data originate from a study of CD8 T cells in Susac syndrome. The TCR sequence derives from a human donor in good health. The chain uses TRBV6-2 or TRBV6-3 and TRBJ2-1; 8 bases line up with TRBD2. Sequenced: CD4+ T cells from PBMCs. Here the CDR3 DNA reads TGTGCCAGCAGCGACAACCAGCGGGGGAGGGATGAGCAGTTCTTC. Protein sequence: CASSDNQRGRDEQFF.